The rows below give T cell receptor beta chains drawn from one sample of a study of blood T cell repertoires in COVID-19. The data were produced by immunoSEQ multiplex PCR, yet TCRdb's version contains in-frame clones alone and is incomplete. This table has some 150,000 clones, approximately 80% appearing once. The sequenced sample consisted of peripheral blood. These receptors came from a woman between 45 and 65 years old with acute or convalescent COVID-19. Each CDR3 is given with its conserved first and last residue. A D gene is named only where the DNA matches it firmly. Size tells how often a clone was seen (once, few, many) or the class of an expanded clone, and some rows leave it out.

. TRBJ2-1 TRBV6-2/TRBV6-3 13 . TGTGCCAGCAGTCCATTATCCGGTGCAGAGCAGTTCTTC CASSPLSGAEQFF
. TRBJ1-2 TRBV6-6 13 TRBD1 TGTGCCAGCAGTGCACAGGGGGACTATGGCTACACCTTC CASSAQGDYGYTF
. TRBJ2-3 TRBV12-3/TRBV12-4 12 . TGTGCCAGCAGTCCCCGGGTAGACACGCAGTATTTT CASSPRVDTQYF
. TRBJ1-2 TRBV6-5 14 TRBD1 TGTGCCAGCACCAGCAACACAGGGGCTCCTGGCTACACCTTC CASTSNTGAPGYTF
. TRBJ1-6 TRBV27 13 . TGTGCCAGCAGGGCAGGGGTAAATTCACCCCTCCACTTT CASRAGVNSPLHF
. TRBJ2-3 TRBV10-3 16 TRBD2 TGTGCCATCATGGCGACTAGCGGGGGGGTGAGAGATACGCAGTATTTT CAIMATSGGVRDTQYF
. TRBJ2-5 TRBV6-2/TRBV6-3 13 . TGTGCCAGCAGCAGAGATTCCCAAGAGACCCAGTACTTC CASSRDSQETQYF
. TRBJ2-5 TRBV20-1 13 . TGCAGTGCTAGTTCTGAGGGCCAAGAGACCCAGTACTTC CSASSEGQETQYF
. TRBJ1-3 TRBV30 15 . TGTGCCTGGAGAGTTGGAGGTGCCTCTGGAAACACCATATATTTT CAWRVGGASGNTIYF
. TRBJ2-5 TRBV7-9 18 TRBD1 TGTGCCAGCAGCCCCGGGGGAGGACAGGGGGCTATCCAAGAGACCCAGTACTTC CASSPGGGQGAIQETQYF
. TRBJ1-5 TRBV18 16 TRBD1 TGTGCCAGCTCACCAACCGGACAGGGGAAGAAAGAGCCCCAGCATTTT CASSPTGQGKKEPQHF
. TRBJ2-5 TRBV9 17 TRBD2 TGTGCCAGCAGCGTAGGACCGCCGGGGGGGCCTGCCGAGACCCAGTACTTC CASSVGPPGGPAETQYF
. TRBJ1-1 TRBV7-9 15 . TGTGCCAGCAGCTTAGCGGGGACAATGAACACTGAAGCTTTCTTT CASSLAGTMNTEAFF
. TRBJ2-2 TRBV6-5 15 TRBD2 TGTGCCAGCAGCCCCCGCGGGGGGGCACCCGGGGAGCTGTTTTTT CASSPRGGAPGELFF
few TRBJ2-7 TRBV7-2 14 . TGTGCCAGCAGCCGGAACAGCCCCCCCTACGAGCAGTACTTC CASSRNSPPYEQYF
few TRBJ1-5 TRBV6-5 12 TRBD1 TGTGCCAGCAGTACAGGGGATCAGCCCCAGCATTTT CASSTGDQPQHF
. TRBJ2-2 TRBV7-3 15 . TGTGCCAGCAGCTTAAATCAGGGGAACACCGGGGAGCTGTTTTTT CASSLNQGNTGELFF
. TRBJ1-2 TRBV5-1 14 TRBD1 TGCGCCAGCAGCTTGGCCCAGGGGGCGGGTGGCTACACCTTC CASSLAQGAGGYTF
. TRBJ1-3 TRBV7-2 14 . TGTGCCAGCAGCTTAGACAGCTCTGGAAACACCATATATTTT CASSLDSSGNTIYF
. TRBJ1-6 TRBV10-3 13 . TGTGCCATCAGTGAGACAGGGCATTCACCCCTCCACTTT CAISETGHSPLHF
once TRBJ1-1 TRBV11-2 13 . TGTGCCAGCAGCTTAGGCAGGAACACTGAAGCTTTCTTT CASSLGRNTEAFF
. TRBJ1-4 TRBV28 14 TRBD1 TGTGCCAGCAGTTCCTCGCGACAGGGGAAAAAACTGTTTTTT CASSSSRQGKKLFF
. TRBJ2-1 TRBV4-3 17 . TGCGCCAGCAGCCAAGACCTAGGGGGGGTCAAATACAATGAGCAGTTCTTC CASSQDLGGVKYNEQFF
. TRBJ2-7 TRBV5-1 15 . TGCGCCAGCAGCTTTGAAGGGGCCACAAACTACGAGCAGTACTTC CASSFEGATNYEQYF
. TRBJ1-2 TRBV19 14 TRBD1 TGTGCCAGTATCGAGTGGGACAGGGGAATCGGCTACACCTTC CASIEWDRGIGYTF
. TRBJ1-2 TRBV5-4 14 TRBD1 TGTGCCAGCAGCTTGGACAGGGGGGTTGGTGGCTACACCTTC CASSLDRGVGGYTF
. TRBJ2-5 TRBV11-2 15 . TGTGCCAGCAGCCAAACGGGTGGGACACAAGAGACCCAGTACTTC CASSQTGGTQETQYF
. TRBJ1-5 TRBV7-9 14 . TGTGCCAGCAGCTTTGATACGGGCAATCAGCCCCAGCATTTT CASSFDTGNQPQHF
. TRBJ2-1 TRBV27 17 TRBD2 TGTGCCGGCCACCCCCACGTGGACGGGGGGGCCTACAATGAGCAGTTCTTC CAGHPHVDGGAYNEQFF
. TRBJ2-3 TRBV6-2/TRBV6-3 13 . TGTGCCAGCAGTCTCCCCCCCACAGATACGCAGTATTTT CASSLPPTDTQYF
. TRBJ1-6 TRBV28 14 TRBD1 TGTGCCAGCAGTCGGGACAGTAAGAATTCACCCCTCCACTTT CASSRDSKNSPLHF
. TRBJ1-1 TRBV5-1 15 TRBD1 TGCGCCAGCGGCTACCAGACAGGGTCGAACACTGAAGCTTTCTTT CASGYQTGSNTEAFF
. TRBJ2-3 TRBV5-1 16 . TGCGCCAGCAGCTTGGGGTCGGGGGATGGCACAGATACGCAGTATTTT CASSLGSGDGTDTQYF
. TRBJ1-1 TRBV18 14 TRBD1 TGTGCCAGCTCGGAGGACAGGGTGAACACTGAAGCTTTCTTT CASSEDRVNTEAFF